This passage covers 8 T cell receptor beta chains from one sample sequenced in a study of CD8+ T cells in alopecia areata. As the sequencing template, cDNA was produced by extracting RNA and reverse transcribing it. Sequenced by immunoSEQ multiplex PCR; TCRdb stores in-frame clones only, minus some. The table lists 150,000 to 200,000 clones, 55% of them singletons. The sequenced sample consisted of CD4+ T cells sorted from blood. The receptors derive from a human donor in good health.

V usage is TRBV23-1 and J usage is TRBJ1-1; D gene uncertain. TRBV23-1 is marked as an open reading frame, function uncertain. V was pared by 4 bases and J by 11 bases, with 17 bases between. The CDR3 runs to 13 residues. CDR3 amino acids: CASSPGGALTAFF. CDR3 nucleotide sequence: TGCGCCAGCAGTCCCGGTGGCGCGCTTACGGCTTTCTTT.

In its sample, this clone was seen a few times. The chain joins TRBV11-1 to TRBJ2-3, with 7 bases lining up with TRBD2. This CDR3 comprises 16 residues. In germline, CDR1 is SGHAT, CDR2 FQDESV (reference sequence). Trimming took 7 bases from V and 3 from J; bases not matched to a gene: 13. The chain's CDR3 is CASTGTTWGGTDTQYF. The CDR3 DNA is TGTGCCAGCACCGGGACTACCTGGGGTGGGACAGATACGCAGTATTTT.

The chain is built from TRBV18 and TRBJ2-1; D tentatively fits TRBD1 or TRBD2 (5 bases each). The length of the CDR3 is 15 residues. Germline V lookup: CDR1 KGHSH, CDR2 LQKENI. The germline V and J ends were trimmed by 4 bases and 0 bases, with 10 bases remaining between them. DNA of the CDR3: TGTGCCAGCTCACTCGGGACCGTCTCCTACAATGAGCAGTTCTTC. This encodes CASSLGTVSYNEQFF. Full variable domain (remainder filled in from reference TRBV18 and TRBJ2-1): NAGVMQNPRHLVRRRGQEARLRCSPMKGHSHVYWYRQLPEEGLKFMVYLQKENIIDESGMPKERFSAEFPKEGPSILRIQQVVRGDSAAYFCASSLGTVSYNEQFFGPGTRLTVL.

The genes are TRBV29-1 and TRBJ2-5; perhaps TRBD2 as D (6 bases). The germline CDR1 and CDR2 sequences are SQVTM and ANQGSEA. The V end lost 6 bases, the J end lost 2 bases, and 13 bases lay between the germline ends. The CDR3 consists of 13 residues. CDR3: CSVKDGGQETQYF. The CDR3 nucleotides read TGCAGCGTCAAAGACGGGGGTCAAGAGACCCAGTACTTC.

The chain employs TRBV5-4 and TRBJ2-3, with 12 bases lining up with TRBD2. The CDR3 length is 15 residues. CDR1 and CDR2 from the germline V gene are SGHNT and YYREEE (reference sequence). V lost 4 bases and J lost 3; bases outside the gene matches: 3. CDR3 in amino acids: CASSHTSGGTDTQYF. The DNA of the CDR3 is TGTGCCAGCAGCCACACTAGCGGGGGGACAGATACGCAGTATTTT. The full variable domain, in which reference TRBV5-4 and TRBJ2-3 provide the parts outside the CDR3, is ETGVTQSPTHLIKTRGQQVTLRCSSQSGHNTVSWYQQALGQGPQFIFQYYREEENGRGNFPPRFSGLQFPNYSSELNVNALELDDSALYLCASSHTSGGTDTQYFGPGTRLTVL.

The gene calls are TRBV28 and TRBJ2-7; TRBD1 matches at 8 bases. V lost 11 bases, J lost 0 bases, and 9 bases stayed unmatched. Per germline, CDR1 MDHEN and CDR2 SYDVKM. This CDR3 comprises 14 residues. The CDR3 reads CAGGRGRSSYEQYF. Written as DNA, the CDR3 is TGTGCCGGAGGCAGGGGGCGATCCTCCTACGAGCAGTACTTC.

The chain uses TRBV7-2 and TRBJ1-2; no clear D gene. CDR1 and CDR2 from the germline V gene are SGHTA and FQGNSA. Trimming stripped 5 bases from V and 4 bases from J, with 14 bases between. This CDR3 is 14 amino acids long. The CDR3 DNA reads TGTGCCAGCAGCCCCCCGGGCCTACCCTATGGCTACACCTTC. Translation: CASSPPGLPYGYTF.

This clone was detected only once. The chain has TRBV2 and TRBJ2-2, with unresolved D. Trimming stripped 7 bases from V and 6 bases from J, with 9 bases between. Looked up from germline, CDR1 is SNHLY and CDR2 is FYNNEI. This CDR3 comprises 12 residues. CDR3 DNA sequence: TGTGCCAGCAATTTGGTGTCCGGGGAGCTGTTTTTT. Its protein is CASNLVSGELFF.